The clone carrying this T cell receptor beta chain was counted many times. What it recognizes is unknown. This sample is drawn from a study of read filtering for tumor transcriptome and immune sequencing. Overall study: By R-ISS, stages I, II and III held approximately 8, 16 and 7 patients. Transcriptome libraries were built from DNase-treated RNA.

Study results and caveats: Dropping single-read clonotypes raised IR-seq and RNA-seq shared-clonotype correlation.

Every patient had bone marrow sampled while the disease was active. Germline CDR1 is MNHNY and CDR2 is SVGAGI (reference sequence). Trimming pared 5 bases from V and 7 bases from J, leaving 11 bases between. This CDR3 is built from 13 residues. This library used roughly 370 ng RNA and molecular barcoded adaptors spanning alpha/delta and beta/gamma chains. TCRdb recomputed calls from the reads with MiXCR, one row per CDR3 protein. This table holds tens of thousands of distinct CDR3 sequences, approximately 12% found once. The V and J genes are TRBV6-6 and TRBJ2-2; TRBD1 is a possible D gene (6 bases). The origin of this receptor is a donor aged 40 or older with multiple myeloma. The sequenced sample consisted of a population of CD138-negative cells sorted from bone marrow. The CDR3 sequence is CASSLQGNGELFF. The DNA of the CDR3 is TGTGCCAGCAGTCTACAGGGAAACGGGGAGCTGTTTTTT.